This TCR beta chain was recorded in a study of beta chain features in type 1 diabetes. Study details: Healthy donors and patients had similar age, gender and cell yields.

Details on this clone: The target antigen is unknown.

Study results and limitations: Researchers report that Type 1 diabetes patients had moderately but significantly shorter TCRB CDR3s across all four CD4+ subsets. Equally in patients and controls, PCR might preferentially amplify shorter templates. Fewer junction insertions and more nucleotide deletions appeared in type 1 diabetes patients.

TCRB transcripts that were expressed got sequenced, as all of the isolated RNA had been reverse transcribed. Profiling relied on immunoSEQ multiplex PCR, and the TCRdb table lists in-frame clones only, not all of them. This table has approximately 260,000 clones, 24% appearing once. Via CD45RO/CCR7/CD25/CD127/CD95/CD27, cells of the CD4+ naive, central memory, regulatory and stem cell-like memory subsets were sorted. This receptor was identified in a woman aged 25 to 39 with type 1 diabetes. Sequencing input: naive CD4+ T cells from blood.

CDR3 loop: CASRKTGGGSTDTQYF. The CDR3 DNA reads TGTGCCAGCAGAAAGACGGGAGGGGGGAGCACAGATACGCAGTATTTT. V gene TRBV2 combines with J gene TRBJ2-3, with 8 bases that match TRBD2. Germline V lookup: CDR1 SNHLY, CDR2 FYNNEI. This CDR3 is 16 amino acids long. The J segment lost 0 bases and the V segment lost 6 bases, leaving 8 bases of the junction unmatched.